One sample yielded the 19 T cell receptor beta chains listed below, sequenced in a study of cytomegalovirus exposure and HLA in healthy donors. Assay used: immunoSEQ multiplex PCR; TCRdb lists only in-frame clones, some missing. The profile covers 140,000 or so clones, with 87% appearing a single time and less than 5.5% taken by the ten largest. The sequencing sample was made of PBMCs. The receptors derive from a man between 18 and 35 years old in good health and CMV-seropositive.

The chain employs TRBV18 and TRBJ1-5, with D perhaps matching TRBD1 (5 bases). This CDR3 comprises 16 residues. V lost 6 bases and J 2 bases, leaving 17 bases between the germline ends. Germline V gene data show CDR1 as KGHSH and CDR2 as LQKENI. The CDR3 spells CASSKTGGNGNQPQHF. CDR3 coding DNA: TGTGCCAGCTCGAAGACCGGGGGAAATGGCAATCAGCCCCAGCATTTT.

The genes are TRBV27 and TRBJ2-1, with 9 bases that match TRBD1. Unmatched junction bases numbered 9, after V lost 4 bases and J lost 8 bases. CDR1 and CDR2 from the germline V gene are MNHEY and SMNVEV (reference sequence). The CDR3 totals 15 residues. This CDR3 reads CASSSGQGTGYEQFF. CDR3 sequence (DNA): TGTGCCAGCAGTTCGGGACAGGGAACCGGGTATGAGCAGTTCTTC.

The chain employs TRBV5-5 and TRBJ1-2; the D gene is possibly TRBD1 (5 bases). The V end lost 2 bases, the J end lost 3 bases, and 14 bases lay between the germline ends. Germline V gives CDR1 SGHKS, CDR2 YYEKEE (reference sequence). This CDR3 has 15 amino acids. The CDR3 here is CASSLTRGSDYGYTF. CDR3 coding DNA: TGTGCCAGCAGCTTAACACGGGGGTCGGACTATGGCTACACCTTC.

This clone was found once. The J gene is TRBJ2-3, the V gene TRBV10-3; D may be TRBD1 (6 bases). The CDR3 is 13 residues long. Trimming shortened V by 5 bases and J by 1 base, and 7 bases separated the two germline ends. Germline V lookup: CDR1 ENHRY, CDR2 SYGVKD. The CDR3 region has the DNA TGTGCCATCAGTTACAGGGGCACAGATACGCAGTATTTT. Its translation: CAISYRGTDTQYF.

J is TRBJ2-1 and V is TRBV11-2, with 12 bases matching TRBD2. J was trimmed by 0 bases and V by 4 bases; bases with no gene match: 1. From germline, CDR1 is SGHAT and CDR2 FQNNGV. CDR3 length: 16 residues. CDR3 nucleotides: TGTGCCAGCAGCTCGGGACTAGCGGGCTCCTACAATGAGCAGTTCTTC. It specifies CASSSGLAGSYNEQFF. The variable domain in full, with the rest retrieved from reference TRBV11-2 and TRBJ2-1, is EAGVAQSPRYKIIEKRQSVAFWCNPISGHATLYWYQQILGQGPKLLIQFQNNGVVDDSQLPKDRFSAERLKGVDSTLKIQPAKLEDSAVYLCASSSGLAGSYNEQFFGPGTRLTVL.

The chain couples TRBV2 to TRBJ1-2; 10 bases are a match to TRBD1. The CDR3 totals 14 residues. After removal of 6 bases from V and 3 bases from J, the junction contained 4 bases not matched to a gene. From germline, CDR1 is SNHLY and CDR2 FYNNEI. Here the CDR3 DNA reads TGTGCCAGCAGCCATGGGACAGGGGACTATGGCTACACCTTC. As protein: CASSHGTGDYGYTF.

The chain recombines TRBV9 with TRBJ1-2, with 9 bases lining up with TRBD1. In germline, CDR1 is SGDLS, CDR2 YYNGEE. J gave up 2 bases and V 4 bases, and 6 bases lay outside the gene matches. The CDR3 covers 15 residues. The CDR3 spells CASSTPGTGNYGYTF. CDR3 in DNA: TGTGCCAGCAGCACCCCCGGGACAGGGAACTATGGCTACACCTTC.

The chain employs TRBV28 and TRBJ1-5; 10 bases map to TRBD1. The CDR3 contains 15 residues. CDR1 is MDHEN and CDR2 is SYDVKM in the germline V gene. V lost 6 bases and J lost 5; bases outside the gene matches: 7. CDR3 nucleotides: TGTGCCAGCAGCCGTAGACAGGGGGCTTATCAGCCCCAGCATTTT. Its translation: CASSRRQGAYQPQHF.

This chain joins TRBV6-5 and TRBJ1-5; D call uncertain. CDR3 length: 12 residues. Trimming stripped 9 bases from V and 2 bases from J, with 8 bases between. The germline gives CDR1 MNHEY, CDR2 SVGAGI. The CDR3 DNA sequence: TGTGCCAGAGAGGGTTGCAATCAGCCCCAGCATTTT. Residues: CAREGCNQPQHF.

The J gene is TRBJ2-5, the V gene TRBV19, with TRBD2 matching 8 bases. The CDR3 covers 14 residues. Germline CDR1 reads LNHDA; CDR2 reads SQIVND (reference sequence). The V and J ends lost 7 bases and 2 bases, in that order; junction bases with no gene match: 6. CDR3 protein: CASNSRLAQETQYF. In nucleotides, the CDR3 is TGTGCCAGTAACTCCCGACTAGCGCAAGAGACCCAGTACTTC.

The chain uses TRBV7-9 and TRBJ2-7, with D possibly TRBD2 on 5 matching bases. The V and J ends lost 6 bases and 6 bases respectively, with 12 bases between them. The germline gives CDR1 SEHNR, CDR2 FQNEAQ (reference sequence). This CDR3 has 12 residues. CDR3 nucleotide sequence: TGTGCCAGCAGGGGAGAGGATCGCGAGCAGTACTTC. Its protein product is CASRGEDREQYF. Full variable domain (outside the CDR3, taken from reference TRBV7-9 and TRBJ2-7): DTGVSQNPRHKITKRGQNVTFRCDPISEHNRLYWYRQTLGQGPEFLTYFQNEAQLEKSRLLSDRFSAERPKGSFSTLEIQRTEQGDSAMYLCASRGEDREQYFGPGTRLTVT.

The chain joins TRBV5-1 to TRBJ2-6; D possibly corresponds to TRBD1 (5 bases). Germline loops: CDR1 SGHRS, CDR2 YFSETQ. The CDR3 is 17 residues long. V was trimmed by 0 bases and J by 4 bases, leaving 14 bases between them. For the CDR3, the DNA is TGCGCCAGCAGCTTGGCGCAGGGTCTTGTAGGGGCCAACGTCCTGACTTTC. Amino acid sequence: CASSLAQGLVGANVLTF.

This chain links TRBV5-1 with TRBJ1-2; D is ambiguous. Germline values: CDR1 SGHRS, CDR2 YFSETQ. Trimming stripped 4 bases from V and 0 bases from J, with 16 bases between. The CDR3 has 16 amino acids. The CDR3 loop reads CASSLDRTGTNYGYTF. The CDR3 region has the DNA TGCGCCAGCAGCCTAGATAGGACCGGGACTAACTATGGCTACACCTTC.

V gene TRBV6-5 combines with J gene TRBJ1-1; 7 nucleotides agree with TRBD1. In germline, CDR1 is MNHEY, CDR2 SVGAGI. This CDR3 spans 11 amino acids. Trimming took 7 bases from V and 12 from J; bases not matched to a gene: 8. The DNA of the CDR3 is TGTGCCAGCACCCAGTCAGGGGGAACTTTCTTT. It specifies CASTQSGGTFF.

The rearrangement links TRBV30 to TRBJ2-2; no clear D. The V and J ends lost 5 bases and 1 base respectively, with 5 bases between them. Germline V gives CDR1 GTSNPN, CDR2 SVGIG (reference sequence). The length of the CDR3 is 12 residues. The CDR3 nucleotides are TGTGCCTGGTCGGGGAACACCGGGGAGCTGTTTTTT. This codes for CAWSGNTGELFF.

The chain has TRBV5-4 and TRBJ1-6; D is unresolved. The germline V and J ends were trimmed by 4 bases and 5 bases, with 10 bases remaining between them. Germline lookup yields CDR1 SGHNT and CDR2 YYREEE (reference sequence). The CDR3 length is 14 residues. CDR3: CASSGAPNNSPLHF. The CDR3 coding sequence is TGTGCCAGCAGCGGAGCGCCAAATAATTCACCCCTCCACTTT.

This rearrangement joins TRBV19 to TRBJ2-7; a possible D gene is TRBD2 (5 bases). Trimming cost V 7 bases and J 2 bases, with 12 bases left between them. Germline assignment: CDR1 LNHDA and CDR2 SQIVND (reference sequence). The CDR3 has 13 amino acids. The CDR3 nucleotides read TGTGCCAGTAAAGGGTCCGGGACCTACGAGCAGTACTTC. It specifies CASKGSGTYEQYF.

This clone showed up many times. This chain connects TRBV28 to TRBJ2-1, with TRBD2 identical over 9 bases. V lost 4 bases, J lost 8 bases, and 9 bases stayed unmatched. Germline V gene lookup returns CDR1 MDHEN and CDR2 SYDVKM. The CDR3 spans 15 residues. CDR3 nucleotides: TGTGCCAGCAGTTCCTTAGCGGGGGTTGGGGATGAGCAGTTCTTC. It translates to CASSSLAGVGDEQFF.

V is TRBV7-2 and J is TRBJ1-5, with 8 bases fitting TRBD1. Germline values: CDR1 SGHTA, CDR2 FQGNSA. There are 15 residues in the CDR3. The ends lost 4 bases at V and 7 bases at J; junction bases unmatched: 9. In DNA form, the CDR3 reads TGTGCCAGCAGCTCCTGGACAGGGAATGAGCAGCCCCAGCATTTT. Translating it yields CASSSWTGNEQPQHF.